The 30 T cell receptor beta chains presented below share a single source sample, sequenced in a study of blood T cell repertoires in COVID-19. Measured with immunoSEQ multiplex PCR; TCRdb has only the in-frame clones, and not every one. The profile covers approximately 270,000 clones, with more than 75% appearing a single time and about 1.6% taken by the ten largest. Sequenced sample: PBMCs or T cells enriched from blood (not recorded which). The receptors here all came from a middle-aged man who had recovered from COVID-19.

Turning to this clone: Additional DNA sequences in this sample encode the identical CDR3. V and J are TRBV27 and TRBJ1-5, with a tentative D call TRBD1 (5 bases). The germline V gene has CDR1 MNHEY and CDR2 SMNVEV (reference sequence). With 5 bases removed from V and 2 bases from J, the gap between germline ends came to 10 bases. The CDR3 is made up of 14 amino acids. Here the CDR3 reads CASSPRGGNQPQHF. CDR3 nucleotide sequence: TGTGCCAGCAGTCCCCGGGGGGGCAATCAGCCCCAGCATTTT.

The gene calls are TRBV5-4 and TRBJ2-7; 7 bases align to TRBD2. Germline values: CDR1 SGHNT, CDR2 YYREEE (reference sequence). Germline trimming cut 0 bases from V and 5 bases from J; bases unmatched to any gene: 8. The CDR3 covers 15 residues. This chain's CDR3 is CASSLVTGDYHEQYF. The DNA for the CDR3 is TGTGCCAGCAGCTTGGTCACGGGGGACTATCACGAGCAGTACTTC.

The chain combines TRBV9 with TRBJ2-5; D not resolved. The CDR3 sequence is 12 residues long. Germline CDR1 is SGDLS and CDR2 is YYNGEE. V dropped 3 bases and J dropped 2 bases, with 5 bases sitting between them. The CDR3 DNA reads as TGTGCCAGCAGCGCCAGGCAAGAGACCCAGTACTTC. Translating it yields CASSARQETQYF. Using reference TRBV9 and TRBJ2-5 for the parts outside the CDR3, the full variable domain is DSGVTQTPKHLITATGQRVTLRCSPRSGDLSVYWYQQSLDQGLQFLIQYYNGEERAKGNILERFSAQQFPDLHSELNLSSLELGDSALYFCASSARQETQYFGPGTRLLVL.

This chain uses TRBV27 with TRBJ2-7; weak D call: TRBD2 (5 bases). The V gene's germline CDR1 is MNHEY and CDR2 SMNVEV (reference sequence). The CDR3 runs 13 residues. With 4 bases removed from V and 5 bases from J, the gap between germline ends came to 12 bases. Here the CDR3 DNA reads TGTGCCAGCAGTTACCGGGAAAAGGACGAGCAGTACTTC. Protein sequence: CASSYREKDEQYF.

The chain carries TRBV4-1 and TRBJ2-5; D is possibly TRBD1 (6 bases). Trimming took off 2 bases at V and 5 bases at J, with 15 bases between the two ends. The CDR3 consists of 15 residues. Germline CDR1 is MGHRA and CDR2 is YSYEKL. This CDR3 reads CASSQTGQIKETQYF. DNA of the CDR3: TGCGCCAGCAGCCAAACGGGACAAATAAAGGAGACCCAGTACTTC.

The chain combines TRBV27 with TRBJ2-7; D is unclear. V was clipped by 2 bases and J by 4 bases, with 9 bases between them. Germline V gene data show CDR1 as MNHEY and CDR2 as SMNVEV (reference sequence). The CDR3 consists of 13 residues. CDR3 in amino acids: CASSLKSGYEQYF. Here the CDR3 DNA reads TGTGCCAGCAGTTTAAAGTCCGGGTACGAGCAGTACTTC.

The rearrangement uses TRBV6-5 and TRBJ1-5, with no clear D. The CDR3 is 14 amino acids. Trimming shortened V by 7 bases and J by 0 bases, and 10 bases separated the two germline ends. Germline V gene data show CDR1 as MNHEY and CDR2 as SVGAGI. The CDR3 DNA follows: TGTGCCAGCACAGTGGCGGATAGCAATCAGCCCCAGCATTTT. This translates into CASTVADSNQPQHF.

The chain couples TRBV11-2 to TRBJ2-3; 7 bases line up with TRBD2. V lost 6 bases, J lost 2 bases, and 5 bases stayed unmatched. The CDR3 sequence is 14 residues long. Germline loops: CDR1 SGHAT, CDR2 FQNNGV. CDR3 protein: CASRRLAPTDTQYF. The CDR3 region has the DNA TGTGCCAGCAGGCGACTAGCTCCCACAGATACGCAGTATTTT.

The rearrangement uses TRBV19 and TRBJ1-5; TRBD1 agrees at 11 bases. The CDR3 is 19 residues long. Trimming took 2 bases from V and 1 from J; bases not matched to a gene: 10. CDR1 and CDR2 (germline): LNHDA, SQIVND (reference sequence). CDR3 in amino acids: CASSISRGTGGISNQPQHF. In DNA, the CDR3 is TGTGCCAGTAGTATAAGCCGAGGGACAGGGGGGATCAGCAATCAGCCCCAGCATTTT. The full variable domain, its missing parts supplied by reference TRBV19 and TRBJ1-5, is DGGITQSPKYLFRKEGQNVTLSCEQNLNHDAMYWYRQDPGQGLRLIYYSQIVNDFQKGDIAEGYSVSREKKESFPLTVTSAQKNPTAFYLCASSISRGTGGISNQPQHFGDGTRLSIL.

The chain is built from TRBV7-2 and TRBJ1-2, with a possible D match to TRBD1 (6 bases). Trimming removed 5 bases at V and 5 bases at J, with 15 bases between. Germline V gene lookup returns CDR1 SGHTA and CDR2 FQGNSA. The CDR3 runs to 14 residues. The CDR3 spells CASSTRVQGYGYTF. The CDR3, as DNA: TGTGCCAGCAGCACCCGGGTCCAGGGGTATGGCTACACCTTC.

The chain carries TRBV6-4 and TRBJ1-1, with D possibly TRBD1 on 5 matching bases. The CDR3 covers 13 residues. With 6 bases removed from V and 1 base from J, the gap between germline ends came to 9 bases. Germline V lookup: CDR1 MRHNA, CDR2 SNTAGT. The CDR3 region is CASRAGWNTEAFF. CDR3 nucleotides: TGTGCCAGCAGGGCAGGGTGGAACACTGAAGCTTTCTTT.

The genes are TRBV5-1 and TRBJ2-7, with TRBD1 matching 9 bases. Germline lookup yields CDR1 SGHRS and CDR2 YFSETQ. This CDR3 has 14 amino acids. V dropped 4 bases and J dropped 6; count of bases not matched to a gene: 8. The CDR3 reads CASSLGTGFPEQYF. DNA of the CDR3: TGCGCCAGCAGCCTGGGGACAGGGTTCCCCGAGCAGTACTTC.

This chain connects TRBV6-1 to TRBJ1-4, with 10 nucleotides matching TRBD1. The CDR3 runs to 16 residues. CDR1 is MNHNS and CDR2 is SASEGT in the germline V gene. V shed 0 bases, J shed 5 bases, and the junction held 3 bases outside the gene matches. The CDR3 here is CASSEARGQGNEKLFF. CDR3 DNA sequence: TGTGCCAGCAGTGAAGCGCGGGGACAGGGGAATGAAAAACTGTTTTTT.

A single count supports this clone. The rearrangement links TRBV27 to TRBJ2-1, with 9 nucleotides matching TRBD1. CDR3 length: 14 amino acids. The V segment lost 4 bases and the J segment 6 bases; nucleotides outside the gene matches: 4. CDR1 is MNHEY and CDR2 is SMNVEV in the germline V gene (reference sequence). Here the CDR3 DNA reads TGTGCCAGCAGTTCTCGGACAGGGGTCAATGAGCAGTTCTTC. Amino acids: CASSSRTGVNEQFF.

V usage is TRBV19 and J usage is TRBJ1-6; 7 positions agree with TRBD1. The CDR3 loop spans 14 amino acids. J lost 5 bases, V lost 4 bases, and 2 bases had no gene match. Germline-derived CDR1 and CDR2 are LNHDA and SQIVND (reference sequence). CDR3 in amino acids: CASSRDSDNSPLHF. Written as DNA, the CDR3 is TGTGCCAGTAGTAGGGACAGCGATAATTCACCCCTCCACTTT.

The chain is built from TRBV27 and TRBJ2-7, with D possibly TRBD1 on 6 matching bases. Germline lookup yields CDR1 MNHEY and CDR2 SMNVEV (reference sequence). The V gene lost 5 bases and the J gene lost 0 bases, with 11 bases spanning the gap. The CDR3 has 14 amino acids. The CDR3 DNA follows: TGTGCCAGCAGTCCATTCAGGGGCTCCTACGAGCAGTACTTC. Translating it yields CASSPFRGSYEQYF.

The gene calls are TRBV6-1 and TRBJ1-2; D call uncertain. The CDR3 totals 16 residues. Germline-derived CDR1 and CDR2 are MNHNS and SASEGT. Trimming stripped 4 bases from V and 2 bases from J, with 17 bases between. The CDR3 region is CASSAEALKLNYGYTF. The CDR3 DNA is TGTGCCAGCAGTGCTGAGGCACTCAAACTAAACTATGGCTACACCTTC.

This clone was counted between two and nine times. The V and J genes are TRBV4-1 and TRBJ2-3; 10 bases fit TRBD2. The CDR3 runs 19 residues. Unmatched junction bases numbered 17, after V lost 4 bases and J lost 4 bases. Germline loops: CDR1 MGHRA, CDR2 YSYEKL. CDR3 sequence reads: CASSRTPAASGRGADTQYF. CDR3 DNA: TGCGCCAGCAGCCGCACCCCCGCGGCTAGCGGGAGAGGGGCAGATACGCAGTATTTT.

This chain links TRBV7-9 with TRBJ2-1; 8 bases are a match to TRBD2. V trimming: 4 bases; J trimming: 2 bases; junction bases outside the gene matches: 4. The CDR3 is made up of 15 amino acids. CDR1 is SEHNR and CDR2 is FQNEAQ in the germline V gene (reference sequence). The CDR3 reads CASSSTSGAYNEQFF. The CDR3, as DNA: TGTGCCAGCAGCTCAACTAGCGGCGCCTACAATGAGCAGTTCTTC.

The J gene is TRBJ1-2, the V gene TRBV29-1; D unclear. CDR3 length equals 16 residues. Trimming pared 6 bases from V and 4 bases from J, leaving 24 bases between. CDR1 and CDR2 (germline): SQVTM, ANQGSEA. The CDR3 region is CSVRNSGQALGYGYTF. The CDR3 coding sequence is TGCAGCGTCCGCAACTCCGGTCAGGCTCTCGGCTATGGCTACACCTTC.

The rearrangement uses TRBV7-9 and TRBJ1-4, with D unclear. CDR1 and CDR2 from the germline V gene are SEHNR and FQNEAQ (reference sequence). This CDR3 region has 13 residues. Trimming removed 3 bases from V and 7 bases from J, with 9 bases in between. CDR3 sequence (DNA): TGTGCCAGCAGCTTTCAGGATTTTGAAAAACTGTTTTTT. It is translated as CASSFQDFEKLFF.

The chain uses TRBV7-9 and TRBJ1-2, with TRBD1 matching 11 bases. V gave up 5 bases and J gave up 8 bases; unmatched junction bases: 7. The CDR3 is 14 amino acids. Germline V gene sequence: CDR1 SEHNR, CDR2 FQNEAQ (reference sequence). CDR3 sequence (DNA): TGTGCCAGCAGCCGGAGGACAGGGGGCTCCGGCTACACCTTC. This gives the protein CASSRRTGGSGYTF.

This clone was seen a handful of times. The chain combines TRBV29-1 with TRBJ2-7, with D unclear. This CDR3 is built from 11 residues. Between the trimmed V and J ends, which lost 5 bases and 1 base, there was a span of 6 bases. Germline-derived CDR1 and CDR2 are SQVTM and ANQGSEA. The DNA of the CDR3 is TGCAGCGTTTTGACTTCCTACGAGCAGTACTTC. Residues: CSVLTSYEQYF.

This chain connects TRBV5-8 to TRBJ1-1; unclear D gene. V lost 2 bases, J lost 5 bases, and 7 bases lay in between. The CDR3 runs to 12 residues. Germline V gives CDR1 SGHTS, CDR2 YDEGEE. CDR3 sequence reads: CASSFPVTEAFF. The CDR3 coding sequence is TGTGCCAGCAGCTTCCCTGTGACTGAAGCTTTCTTT.

The J gene is TRBJ2-3, the V gene TRBV30; D call uncertain. The V gene's germline CDR1 is GTSNPN and CDR2 SVGIG (reference sequence). The V and J ends lost 2 bases and 7 bases respectively, with 7 bases between them. CDR3 length: 11 amino acids. CDR3 sequence reads: CAWSSRNTQYF. DNA for the CDR3: TGTGCCTGGAGTTCCCGTAATACGCAGTATTTT. The full variable domain, completed using reference TRBV30 and TRBJ2-3, is SQTIHQWPATLVQPVGSPLSLECTVEGTSNPNLYWYRQAAGRGLQLLFYSVGIGQISSEVPQNLSASRPQDRQFILSSKKLLLSDSGFYLCAWSSRNTQYFGPGTRLTVL.

The chain has TRBV10-3 and TRBJ1-5; D is possibly TRBD1 (6 bases). V was shortened by 7 bases and J by 0 bases, with 13 bases between the two germline ends. This CDR3 is 15 amino acids long. CDR1 is ENHRY and CDR2 is SYGVKD in the germline V gene. This CDR3 is CAIKEDSFSNQPQHF. DNA for the CDR3: TGTGCCATCAAAGAGGACAGTTTTAGCAATCAGCCCCAGCATTTT.

The V call is TRBV27, the J call TRBJ2-5; no clear D gene. Trimming left V 3 bases short and J 2 bases short, with 10 bases between. CDR3 size: 14 residues. Germline V gene lookup returns CDR1 MNHEY and CDR2 SMNVEV (reference sequence). The CDR3 nucleotides are TGTGCCAGCAGTTTTAGTTTATCACAAGAGACCCAGTACTTC. As protein: CASSFSLSQETQYF.

V gene TRBV7-2 combines with J gene TRBJ1-3; D possibly corresponds to TRBD1 (6 bases). Per the germline V gene, CDR1 is SGHTA and CDR2 is FQGNSA. The CDR3 is made up of 15 amino acids. V was trimmed by 5 bases and J by 0 bases, leaving 11 bases between them. The CDR3 sequence is CASSRSGVSGNTIYF. For the CDR3, the DNA is TGTGCCAGCAGCCGCTCAGGGGTCTCTGGAAACACCATATATTTT.

This chain uses TRBV30 with TRBJ1-6; TRBD1 matches at 10 bases. The CDR3 sequence is 12 residues long. Germline CDR1 is GTSNPN and CDR2 is SVGIG (reference sequence). Trimming at V came to 5 bases and at J to 11 bases, leaving 3 bases not matched to a gene. The CDR3 loop is CAWGQGDTPLHF. CDR3 coding DNA: TGTGCCTGGGGACAGGGGGACACACCCCTCCACTTT.

This rearrangement joins TRBV30 to TRBJ1-3; perhaps TRBD1 as D (5 bases). Germline V gene data show CDR1 as GTSNPN and CDR2 as SVGIG (reference sequence). The CDR3 spans 14 residues. Between the trimmed V and J ends, which lost 7 bases and 9 bases, there was a span of 22 bases. CDR3 DNA sequence: TGTGCCTCGGGGGAGGGACGGCGGGATAGCACCATATATTTT. It codes for CASGEGRRDSTIYF.